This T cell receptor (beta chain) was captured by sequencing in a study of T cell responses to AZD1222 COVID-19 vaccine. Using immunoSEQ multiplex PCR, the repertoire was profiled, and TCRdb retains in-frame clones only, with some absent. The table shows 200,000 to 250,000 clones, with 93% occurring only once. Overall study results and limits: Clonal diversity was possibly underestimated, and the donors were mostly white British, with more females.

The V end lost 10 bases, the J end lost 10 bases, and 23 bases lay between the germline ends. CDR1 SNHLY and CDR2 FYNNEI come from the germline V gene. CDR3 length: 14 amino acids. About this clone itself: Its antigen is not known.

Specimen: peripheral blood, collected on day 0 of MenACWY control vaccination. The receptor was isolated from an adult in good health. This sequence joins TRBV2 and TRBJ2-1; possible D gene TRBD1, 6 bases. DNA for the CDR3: TGTGCCACCAAACACCCGGCACAGGGCGGCGAGCAGTTCTTC. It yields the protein CATKHPAQGGEQFF. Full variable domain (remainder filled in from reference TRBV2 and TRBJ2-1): EPEVTQTPSHQVTQMGQEVILRCVPISNHLYFYWYRQILGQKVEFLVSFYNNEISEKSEIFDDQFSVERPDGSNFTLKIRSTKLEDSAMYFCATKHPAQGGEQFFGPGTRLTVL.